The clone carrying this T cell receptor beta chain showed up many times. The antigen remains undetermined. These data originate in a study of Graves' ophthalmopathy and Graves' hyperthyroidism. Whole-study findings and limits: A model of 13 signatures distinguished ophthalmopathy from stable hyperthyroidism at around 90% sensitivity and about 80% specificity. Most thyroid-expanded clonotypes exceeding 0.001 frequency were also found in blood.

The study amplified TCR beta CDR3 regions using RNA transcripts. First-round RT-PCR with HTBI primers preceded a second-round multiplex PCR. TCRdb redid the calling of the multiplex PCR reads with MiXCR, one entry per CDR3 protein. The sample shows over a million distinct CDR3 sequences, about two fifths of them seen only once. Germline CDR1 and CDR2: SGHTA and FQGNSA. V lost 1 base and J 2 bases, leaving 12 bases between the germline ends. The length of the CDR3 is 16 residues. This chain joins TRBV7-2 and TRBJ1-3, with D possibly being TRBD1 (5 bases). The sample taken for sequencing was peripheral blood or thyroid tissue (not recorded which). This TCR came from an adult man with Graves' hyperthyroidism. The CDR3 sequence is CASSLDAGQAGNTIYF. The CDR3, as DNA: TGTGCCAGCAGCTTAGATGCAGGGCAAGCTGGAAACACCATATATTTT.